The 15 T cell receptor beta chains reported below all come from one sample, sequenced in a study of PD-1 blockade in classical Hodgkin lymphoma. Time point: cycle 4 day 1 (C4D1), after six to seven weeks of nivolumab. Each patient relapsed following autologous stem cell transplantation, and prior brentuximab vedotin exposure differed. Some clones are missing from TCRdb's copy, which holds only in-frame ones; the method was immunoSEQ multiplex PCR. The sample consists of about 16,000 clones, about 80% of them appearing once. The sequencing here drew on peripheral blood mononuclear cells (PBMCs), taken before the fourth cycle of nivolumab. The receptors stem from a human donor with classical Hodgkin lymphoma.

J is TRBJ2-6 and V is TRBV14; 8 nucleotides match TRBD1. The CDR3 spans 17 residues. The ends lost 8 bases at V and 0 bases at J; junction bases unmatched: 9. Per germline, CDR1 SGHDN and CDR2 FVKESK. This CDR3 is CASATGQGFSGANVLTF. The DNA for the CDR3 is TGTGCCAGCGCCACCGGACAGGGATTCTCTGGGGCCAACGTCCTGACTTTC.

The chain is built from TRBV4-1 and TRBJ1-6; 11 bases agree with TRBD1. The germline V gene encodes CDR1 MGHRA and CDR2 YSYEKL. J gave up 6 bases and V 1 base, and 5 bases lay outside the gene matches. The length of the CDR3 is 17 residues. The DNA of the CDR3 is TGCGCCAGCAGCCAAGGGACAGGGGGCGAGGTTAATTCACCCCTCCACTTT. It encodes CASSQGTGGEVNSPLHF.

The CDR3 nucleotides read TGCGCCAGCAGCCAAGAGGCGACAGTGCTGGCTGAAGCTTTCTTT. As protein: CASSQEATVLAEAFF. The gene calls are TRBV4-1 and TRBJ1-1, with a tentative D call TRBD1 (5 bases). Germline CDR1 reads MGHRA; CDR2 reads YSYEKL. V gave up 0 bases and J gave up 6 bases, with 14 bases separating them. The CDR3 sequence is 15 residues long.

The CDR3 coding sequence is TGTGCCAGCAGCTGGGGACAGGGAGAGAGGACCGGGGAGCTGTTTTTT. Translating gives CASSWGQGERTGELFF. The chain has TRBV7-3 and TRBJ2-2, with 9 bases that match TRBD1. The CDR3 spans 16 residues. The V gene end was trimmed by 4 bases and the J gene end by 5 bases; junction bases not matched to a gene: 8. Germline V lookup: CDR1 SGHTA, CDR2 FQGTGA.

V gene TRBV6-1 combines with J gene TRBJ2-7, with a possible D match to TRBD2 (6 bases). The V end was cut by 1 base, the J end by 9 bases, with 7 bases between. Germline V gene data show CDR1 as MNHNS and CDR2 as SASEGT. The CDR3 is made up of 11 amino acids. The CDR3 coding sequence is TGTGCCAGCAGTGAAGGGGGAGGGCAGTACTTC. Amino acid sequence: CASSEGGGQYF.

This clone appeared a single time. The CDR3 bases are TGTGCCAGCAGCGTAGATAACAGGGGGACCTACACTGAAGCTTTCTTT. It encodes CASSVDNRGTYTEAFF. The J gene is TRBJ1-1, the V gene TRBV9; 8 bases line up with TRBD1. V shed 0 bases, J shed 3 bases, and the junction held 7 bases outside the gene matches. The V gene's germline CDR1 is SGDLS and CDR2 YYNGEE. The CDR3 has 16 residues.

Only one count was recorded for this clone. The chain combines TRBV6-5 with TRBJ1-1; no clear D gene. Germline CDR1 reads MNHEY; CDR2 reads SVGAGI. The V gene lost 2 bases and the J gene lost 0 bases, with 4 bases spanning the gap. The CDR3 loop spans 13 amino acids. This CDR3 reads CASSYELNTEAFF. The CDR3 DNA sequence: TGTGCCAGCAGTTACGAGCTGAACACTGAAGCTTTCTTT.

This clone has more than one count but fewer than ten. The CDR3 sequence: CASSLGQVRTREQYF. For the CDR3, the DNA is TGTGCCAGTAGTCTTGGACAGGTGAGGACCCGCGAGCAGTACTTC. The chain employs TRBV19 and TRBJ2-7; 7 bases fit TRBD1. Germline V lookup: CDR1 LNHDA, CDR2 SQIVND (reference sequence). This CDR3 comprises 15 residues. The V and J ends lost 5 bases and 6 bases, in that order; junction bases with no gene match: 13.

This rearrangement joins TRBV7-9 to TRBJ2-2, with D perhaps given as TRBD1 or TRBD2 (6 bases each). CDR3 length equals 16 residues. In germline, CDR1 is SEHNR, CDR2 FQNEAQ (reference sequence). Trimming took 2 bases from V and 7 from J, leaving 17 bases between them. The CDR3 DNA is TGTGCCAGCAGCTTACGTCCGGGGGCCCCTTTCGGGGAGCTGTTTTTT. Translated: CASSLRPGAPFGELFF.

The CDR3 protein is CAISDRGETQYF. CDR3 bases: TGTGCCATCAGTGACAGAGGGGAGACCCAGTACTTC. The chain uses TRBV10-3 and TRBJ2-5; D may be TRBD2 (5 bases). Germline values: CDR1 ENHRY, CDR2 SYGVKD. This CDR3 comprises 12 residues. Trimming left V 3 bases short and J 5 bases short, with 7 bases between.

This clone was observed a few times. The chain uses TRBV5-1 and TRBJ2-2, with D uncertain. V lost 0 bases and J lost 0, with 3 bases in between. The CDR3 runs to 14 residues. Germline V gives CDR1 SGHRS, CDR2 YFSETQ. The CDR3 sequence: CASSLEPNTGELFF. CDR3 nucleotide sequence: TGCGCCAGCAGCTTGGAGCCGAACACCGGGGAGCTGTTTTTT.

This clone showed up just a few times. This chain uses TRBV23-1 with TRBJ1-3; TRBD1 matches 7 bases. TRBV23-1 falls under the ORF class, with uncertain function. Germline trimming cut 0 bases from V and 0 bases from J; bases unmatched to any gene: 11. The CDR3 spans 19 residues. The CDR3 coding sequence is TGCGCCAGCAGTCAATCGCTAAAGGGGAGGGGGCTCTCTGGAAACACCATATATTTT. This gives the protein CASSQSLKGRGLSGNTIYF.

The gene calls are TRBV5-1 and TRBJ1-2; D unclear. The CDR3 is made up of 12 amino acids. Germline CDR1 reads SGHRS; CDR2 reads YFSETQ. Trimming left V 4 bases short and J 3 bases short, with 7 bases between. Written as DNA, the CDR3 is TGCGCCAGCAGCAAGGGTGACTATGGCTACACCTTC. This encodes CASSKGDYGYTF. The variable domain in full, completed from reference TRBV5-1 and TRBJ1-2, reads KAGVTQTPRYLIKTRGQQVTLSCSPISGHRSVSWYQQTPGQGLQFLFEYFSETQRNKGNFPGRFSGRQFSNSRSEMNVSTLELGDSALYLCASSKGDYGYTFGSGTRLTVV.

This chain uses TRBV4-2 with TRBJ2-5; 7 nucleotides agree with TRBD2. The CDR3 has 16 amino acids. V gave up 1 base and J gave up 2 bases; unmatched junction bases: 7. Germline V gene data show CDR1 as LGHNA and CDR2 as YNFKEQ. CDR3 in amino acids: CASSQGGAGLQETQYF. In nucleotides, the CDR3 is TGTGCCAGCAGCCAAGGAGGAGCGGGGTTACAAGAGACCCAGTACTTC.

The V gene is TRBV5-1, the J gene TRBJ2-2; 8 nucleotides match TRBD2. The CDR3 spans 15 residues. Germline V gives CDR1 SGHRS, CDR2 YFSETQ. V lost 7 bases to trimming and J lost 3 bases; unmatched junction nucleotides: 8. The CDR3 bases are TGCGCCAGCTCTATAGCGGGGCTGGACACCGGGGAGCTGTTTTTT. Translating gives CASSIAGLDTGELFF.